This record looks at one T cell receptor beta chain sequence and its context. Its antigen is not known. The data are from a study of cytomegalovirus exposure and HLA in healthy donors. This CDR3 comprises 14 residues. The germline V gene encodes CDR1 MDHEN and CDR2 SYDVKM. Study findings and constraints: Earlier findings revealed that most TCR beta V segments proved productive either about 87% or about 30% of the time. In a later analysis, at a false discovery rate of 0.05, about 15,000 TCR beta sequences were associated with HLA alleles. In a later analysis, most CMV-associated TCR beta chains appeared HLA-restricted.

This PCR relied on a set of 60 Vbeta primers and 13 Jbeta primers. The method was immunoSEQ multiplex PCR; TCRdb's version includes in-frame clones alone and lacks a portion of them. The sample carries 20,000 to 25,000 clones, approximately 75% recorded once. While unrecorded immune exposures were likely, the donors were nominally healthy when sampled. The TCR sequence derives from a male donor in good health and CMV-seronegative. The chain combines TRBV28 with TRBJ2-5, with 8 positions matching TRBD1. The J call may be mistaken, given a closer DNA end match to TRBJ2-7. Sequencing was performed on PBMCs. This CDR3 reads CASSATGGSYEQYF. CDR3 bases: TGTGCCAGCAGTGCTACAGGGGGCTCCTACGAGCAGTACTTC.